The clone carrying this T cell receptor (beta chain) has a count of ten or more. The antigen is undetermined. This sample was included in a study of blood T cells in healthy people across ages. General observations from the study: Measured against age, TCR beta diversity per million T cells decreased in a roughly linear manner.

Trimming took off 0 bases at V and 3 bases at J, with 18 bases between the two ends. Germline CDR1 and CDR2: LNHNV and YYDKDF (reference sequence). This CDR3 comprises 17 residues. A second PCR, run for 7 to 11 cycles, used a sample-barcoded 5' primer plus a J-beta primer mix. TCRdb called the 5' RACE reads again in MiXCR, with one record for every CDR3 protein. The data contain more than 1.4 million distinct CDR3 sequences, about 43% of them seen just once; the ten biggest clones take up 7.9%. The donors, aged about 6 to 95, were healthy Caucasians from Russia. This receptor was taken from a woman aged 18-29 years in good health. The V call is TRBV15, the J call TRBJ2-7; D is unclear. Sequenced material: blood. CDR3 sequence (DNA): TGTGCCACCAGCAGAGAAACAGCTAACCCTGCGAGCTACGAGCAGTACTTC. It is translated as CATSRETANPASYEQYF.